The 21 T cell receptor beta chains in this list originate from one sample, sequenced in a study of shared clonotypes between healthy human individuals. Method: immunoSEQ multiplex PCR; TCRdb's copy keeps in-frame clones and lacks some. The data hold 500,000 or so clones, with 90% to 96% observed a single time. The specimen was naive CD4+ T cells sorted from blood. Indicated subset: CD45RA+ positively selected. The receptors come from a young woman in good health.

This chain uses TRBV18 with TRBJ2-3; the D is unclear. The V gene lost 8 bases and the J gene lost 2 bases, with 11 bases spanning the gap. The CDR3 totals 13 residues. Germline V CDR1 and CDR2: KGHSH, LQKENI. CDR3 sequence reads: CASDADFTDTQYF. The CDR3 coding sequence is TGTGCCAGCGATGCGGATTTCACAGATACGCAGTATTTT.

The chain links TRBV4-1 to TRBJ1-2, with 8 positions matching TRBD1. The ends lost 5 bases at V and 4 bases at J; junction bases unmatched: 9. CDR3 length: 15 residues. Germline CDR1 MGHRA, CDR2 YSYEKL. CDR3 sequence reads: CASSTGTGFVYGYTF. The CDR3 coding sequence is TGCGCCAGCAGCACAGGGACAGGATTTGTCTATGGCTACACCTTC.

The chain carries TRBV7-9 and TRBJ1-2; TRBD1 agrees at 9 bases. The germline V gene has CDR1 SEHNR and CDR2 FQNEAQ (reference sequence). Losses at the gene ends were 2 bases for V and 3 bases for J; bases not matched to a gene: 7. The CDR3 is 16 amino acids. The CDR3 is CASSLSTGQGDYGYTF. In DNA form, the CDR3 reads TGTGCCAGCAGCTTAAGTACGGGACAGGGAGACTATGGCTACACCTTC. Drawing the rest from reference TRBV7-9 and TRBJ1-2, the complete variable domain is DTGVSQNPRHKITKRGQNVTFRCDPISEHNRLYWYRQTLGQGPEFLTYFQNEAQLEKSRLLSDRFSAERPKGSFSTLEIQRTEQGDSAMYLCASSLSTGQGDYGYTFGSGTRLTVV.

The chain carries TRBV2 and TRBJ2-7, with a tentative D call TRBD2 (6 bases). The CDR3 runs to 16 residues. Looked up from germline, CDR1 is SNHLY and CDR2 is FYNNEI. The V gene lost 6 bases and the J gene lost 0 bases, with 18 bases spanning the gap. CDR3 nucleotides: TGTGCCAGCAGGAAACTAGGAGCGGGTGGCTCCTACGAGCAGTACTTC. The encoded protein is CASRKLGAGGSYEQYF.

In this sample, this clone turned up once. The chain has TRBV5-4 and TRBJ2-7, with unresolved D. Per germline, CDR1 SGHNT and CDR2 YYREEE (reference sequence). The CDR3 consists of 15 residues. V gave up 4 bases and J gave up 0 bases, with 14 bases separating them. The CDR3 sequence: CASSLLDGSSYEQYF. The CDR3 nucleotides read TGTGCCAGCAGCCTTCTCGACGGAAGCTCCTACGAGCAGTACTTC.

This rearrangement joins TRBV28 to TRBJ2-1; D may be TRBD2 (6 bases). V was trimmed by 6 bases and J by 0 bases, leaving 15 bases between them. The CDR3 is made up of 16 amino acids. Germline V CDR1 and CDR2: MDHEN, SYDVKM. The CDR3 protein is CASRIGGGNSYNEQFF. In DNA form, the CDR3 reads TGTGCCAGCAGGATCGGGGGAGGAAACTCCTACAATGAGCAGTTCTTC.

The chain recombines TRBV7-8 with TRBJ2-1; TRBD2 aligns across 11 bases. The V and J ends lost 5 bases and 1 base, in that order; junction bases with no gene match: 13. From germline, CDR1 is SGHVS and CDR2 FQNEAQ. This CDR3 has 19 residues. CDR3 in DNA: TGTGCCAGCAGCCTAATGCTTCGTATAGCGGGAGGGTCCTACAATGAGCAGTTCTTC. Its protein is CASSLMLRIAGGSYNEQFF.

V usage is TRBV2 and J usage is TRBJ2-7; D may correspond to TRBD1 or TRBD2 (5 bases each). The V gene lost 8 bases and the J gene lost 5 bases, with 16 bases spanning the gap. CDR3 size: 13 residues. Per germline, CDR1 SNHLY and CDR2 FYNNEI. The CDR3 spells CASEVWGSHEQYF. The CDR3 coding sequence is TGTGCCAGCGAGGTATGGGGGAGCCACGAGCAGTACTTC.

The gene calls are TRBV18 and TRBJ2-1; 12 nucleotides agree with TRBD2. The germline CDR1 and CDR2 sequences are KGHSH and LQKENI. This CDR3 spans 15 amino acids. V was pared by 3 bases and J by 5 bases, with 2 bases of the junction left unmatched. CDR3 in amino acids: CASSPRLAGDNEQFF. In nucleotides, the CDR3 is TGTGCCAGCTCACCGAGACTAGCGGGAGACAATGAGCAGTTCTTC.

The count of this clone is one. This sequence joins TRBV2 and TRBJ2-7, with D possibly being TRBD1 (5 bases). The CDR3 has 13 residues. Trimming shortened V by 2 bases and J by 3 bases, and 8 bases separated the two germline ends. CDR1 SNHLY and CDR2 FYNNEI come from the germline V gene. CDR3 protein: CASSEMDIYEQYF. The CDR3, as DNA: TGTGCCAGCAGTGAAATGGACATCTACGAGCAGTACTTC.

The table lists this clone with a few counts. The rearrangement uses TRBV30 and TRBJ2-7; the D gene could be TRBD1 or TRBD2 (5 bases each). This CDR3 is 13 amino acids long. Looked up from germline, CDR1 is GTSNPN and CDR2 is SVGIG (reference sequence). The germline V and J ends were trimmed by 5 bases and 0 bases, with 11 bases remaining between them. The CDR3 loop reads CAWAGGSSYEQYF. CDR3 coding DNA: TGTGCCTGGGCTGGGGGTAGCTCCTACGAGCAGTACTTC.

The chain uses TRBV30 and TRBJ2-7; TRBD2 aligns across 9 bases. V was clipped by 1 base and J by 4 bases; unmatched bases: 5. The CDR3 has 14 amino acids. CDR1 GTSNPN and CDR2 SVGIG come from the germline V gene (reference sequence). CDR3 in DNA: TGTGCCTGGAGTGAGGGACTAGCACAGTACGAGCAGTACTTC. This translates into CAWSEGLAQYEQYF.

J is TRBJ2-4 and V is TRBV6-5; tentatively, D is TRBD1 (7 bases). The V end was cut by 4 bases, the J end by 8 bases, with 18 bases between. This CDR3 has 15 residues. Per germline, CDR1 MNHEY and CDR2 SVGAGI. CDR3 protein: CASSSTGASGDIQYF. Here the CDR3 DNA reads TGTGCCAGCAGTTCCACAGGGGCATCGGGGGACATTCAGTACTTC.

This chain joins TRBV5-4 and TRBJ1-3, with 10 bases lining up with TRBD1. CDR1 SGHNT and CDR2 YYREEE come from the germline V gene (reference sequence). The CDR3 is 18 residues long. Germline trimming cut 0 bases from V and 0 bases from J; bases unmatched to any gene: 6. The CDR3 reads CASSLAGQGYGSGNTIYF. DNA for the CDR3: TGTGCCAGCAGCTTGGCGGGACAGGGGTACGGCTCTGGAAACACCATATATTTT.

This clone was counted once. This sequence joins TRBV9 and TRBJ1-2, with 7 bases that match TRBD1. This CDR3 is 15 amino acids long. The V gene's germline CDR1 is SGDLS and CDR2 YYNGEE. The V gene end was trimmed by 3 bases and the J gene end by 6 bases; junction bases not matched to a gene: 11. This CDR3 is CASSEPRTGRHGYTF. DNA of the CDR3: TGTGCCAGCAGCGAACCTCGGACAGGACGCCATGGCTACACCTTC.

V is TRBV5-1 and J is TRBJ2-7; no definite D call. Germline CDR1 reads SGHRS; CDR2 reads YFSETQ. Trimming took 4 bases from V and 5 from J, leaving 16 bases between them. The CDR3 has 14 amino acids. CDR3 in amino acids: CASSRTYDSHEQYF. CDR3 nucleotides: TGCGCCAGCAGCCGTACTTATGATTCCCACGAGCAGTACTTC. The complete variable domain, with remaining parts taken from reference TRBV5-1 and TRBJ2-7, reads KAGVTQTPRYLIKTRGQQVTLSCSPISGHRSVSWYQQTPGQGLQFLFEYFSETQRNKGNFPGRFSGRQFSNSRSEMNVSTLELGDSALYLCASSRTYDSHEQYFGPGTRLTVT.

The chain is built from TRBV11-1 and TRBJ2-7; TRBD2 might be the D (6 bases). The germline V and J ends were trimmed by 4 bases and 6 bases, with 10 bases remaining between them. The germline gives CDR1 SGHAT, CDR2 FQDESV (reference sequence). This CDR3 comprises 12 residues. In DNA form, the CDR3 reads TGTGCCAGCAGCTATCGGGAGTTCGAGCAGTACTTC. This codes for CASSYREFEQYF.

The rearrangement links TRBV5-1 to TRBJ2-1, with TRBD2 identical over 15 bases. The V gene end was trimmed by 1 base and the J gene end by 7 bases; junction bases not matched to a gene: 3. Germline V gives CDR1 SGHRS, CDR2 YFSETQ. The CDR3 is 16 amino acids. CDR3 sequence: CASSLPGTSGRNEQFF. CDR3 nucleotides: TGCGCCAGCAGCTTGCCCGGGACTAGCGGGAGGAATGAGCAGTTCTTC.

The chain carries TRBV7-8 and TRBJ2-3, with D perhaps matching TRBD2 (6 bases). Germline-derived CDR1 and CDR2 are SGHVS and FQNEAQ. The CDR3 contains 19 residues. V was pared by 0 bases and J by 0 bases, with 19 bases between. The CDR3 is CASSLALLGLATSTDTQYF. CDR3 bases: TGTGCCAGCAGCTTAGCGCTTTTGGGGCTAGCGACTAGCACAGATACGCAGTATTTT.

This chain uses TRBV7-2 with TRBJ2-3, with no clear D. Germline V gene lookup returns CDR1 SGHTA and CDR2 FQGNSA. Deletions cut 1 base from V and 3 bases from J, with 8 bases between. The CDR3 has 14 amino acids. The CDR3 spells CASSLESGTDTQYF. Written as DNA, the CDR3 is TGTGCCAGCAGCTTAGAGTCCGGGACAGATACGCAGTATTTT.

V and J are TRBV28 and TRBJ1-3; D is ambiguous. Trimming took 3 bases from V and 0 from J, leaving 6 bases between them. CDR1 is MDHEN, CDR2 SYDVKM, per germline. This CDR3 comprises 14 residues. CDR3 in amino acids: CASSFGFSGNTIYF. The CDR3 DNA follows: TGTGCCAGCAGTTTTGGGTTCTCTGGAAACACCATATATTTT.